This record covers a single T cell receptor beta chain. The germline CDR1 and CDR2 sequences are SGHRS and YFSETQ. The CDR3 has 15 residues. V lost 0 bases, J lost 2 bases, and 8 bases lay in between. This specimen comes from a study of preoperative IRX-2 immunotherapy in early breast cancer. Described treatment: preoperative locoregional IRX-2 cytokine immunotherapy. Preoperative locoregional IRX-2 cytokine immunotherapy was tested in the phase Ib source study. Profiling relied on immunoSEQ multiplex PCR, and the TCRdb table lists in-frame clones only, not all of them. Among roughly 93,000 clones listed, 86% were seen once.

The material was tumor tissue, obtained after IRX-2 immunotherapy. The clonotype originates from a human donor with breast cancer. V and J are TRBV5-1 and TRBJ2-2; D may be TRBD2 (5 bases). The CDR3: CASSLDGSNTGELFF. The CDR3 nucleotides read TGCGCCAGCAGCTTGGATGGGAGTAACACCGGGGAGCTGTTTTTT.